The 7 T cell receptor beta chains presented below share a single source sample, sequenced in a study of blood T cell repertoires in COVID-19. Using immunoSEQ multiplex PCR, the repertoire was profiled, and TCRdb retains in-frame clones only, with some absent. The sample gives about 86,000 clones, roughly 88% of which show up once; roughly 32% is in the top ten. Specimen: peripheral blood. The origin of the receptors is a woman over 75 with active or convalescent COVID-19.

The V and J genes are TRBV5-1 and TRBJ2-4; TRBD1 matches 7 bases. Germline V gene data show CDR1 as SGHRS and CDR2 as YFSETQ. The CDR3 length is 14 residues. V was pared by 0 bases and J by 6 bases, with 3 bases of the junction left unmatched. The CDR3 DNA is TGCGCCAGCAGCTTGGAGGGGGCGGGAAACATTCAGTACTTC. Amino acids: CASSLEGAGNIQYF.

This CDR3 reads CSASGRTGINQPQHF. CDR3 DNA sequence: TGCAGTGCTAGTGGTCGGACAGGGATCAATCAGCCCCAGCATTTT. The chain links TRBV20-1 to TRBJ1-5; 8 positions match TRBD1. Unmatched junction bases numbered 7, after V lost 3 bases and J lost 3 bases. This CDR3 contains 15 residues. Germline V CDR1 and CDR2: DFQATT, SNEGSKA (reference sequence).

The J gene is TRBJ1-4, the V gene TRBV27; 9 nucleotides line up with TRBD1. Germline assignment: CDR1 MNHEY and CDR2 SMNVEV (reference sequence). After removal of 5 bases from V and 5 bases from J, the junction contained 12 bases not matched to a gene. The CDR3 loop spans 17 amino acids. CDR3 region: CASSRSPPDRGNEKLFF. CDR3 sequence (DNA): TGTGCCAGCAGTCGAAGCCCGCCGGACAGGGGCAATGAAAAACTGTTTTTT. Variable domain in full (rest from reference TRBV27 and TRBJ1-4): EAQVTQNPRYLITVTGKKLTVTCSQNMNHEYMSWYRQDPGLGLRQIYYSMNVEVTDKGDVPEGYKVSRKEKRNFPLILESPSPNQTSLYFCASSRSPPDRGNEKLFFGSGTQLSVL.

The chain uses TRBV15 and TRBJ1-1; 7 positions agree with TRBD1. Germline lookup yields CDR1 LNHNV and CDR2 YYDKDF (reference sequence). This CDR3 has 14 amino acids. The V gene end was trimmed by 2 bases and the J gene end by 4 bases; junction bases not matched to a gene: 4. The CDR3 region has the DNA TGTGCCACCAGCAGATGGACAGGACCCACTGAAGCTTTCTTT. Amino acids: CATSRWTGPTEAFF.

This chain connects TRBV11-3 to TRBJ2-1; 9 bases align to TRBD2. V trimming: 5 bases; J trimming: 5 bases; junction bases outside the gene matches: 4. This CDR3 contains 14 residues. Per the germline V gene, CDR1 is SGHNT and CDR2 is YENEEA. CDR3 amino acids: CASSRLAANNEQFF. CDR3 nucleotide sequence: TGTGCCAGCAGCCGACTAGCGGCAAACAATGAGCAGTTCTTC.

This chain links TRBV9 with TRBJ1-4; D possibly corresponds to TRBD1 (5 bases). The ends were cut back, 4 bases at V and 1 base at J, with 14 bases in the middle. The CDR3 covers 16 residues. The germline gives CDR1 SGDLS, CDR2 YYNGEE. The CDR3 spells CASSSGGEETNEKLFF. In DNA form, the CDR3 reads TGTGCCAGCAGCTCGGGAGGGGAAGAAACTAATGAAAAACTGTTTTTT.

The chain recombines TRBV15 with TRBJ1-6; TRBD1 might be the D (6 bases). The germline V gene has CDR1 LNHNV and CDR2 YYDKDF (reference sequence). V dropped 0 bases and J dropped 11 bases, with 20 bases sitting between them. This CDR3 contains 17 residues. CDR3: CATSRDLSWSGAAPLHF. The CDR3 DNA sequence: TGTGCCACCAGCAGAGATCTCAGTTGGTCAGGGGCAGCACCCCTCCACTTT.